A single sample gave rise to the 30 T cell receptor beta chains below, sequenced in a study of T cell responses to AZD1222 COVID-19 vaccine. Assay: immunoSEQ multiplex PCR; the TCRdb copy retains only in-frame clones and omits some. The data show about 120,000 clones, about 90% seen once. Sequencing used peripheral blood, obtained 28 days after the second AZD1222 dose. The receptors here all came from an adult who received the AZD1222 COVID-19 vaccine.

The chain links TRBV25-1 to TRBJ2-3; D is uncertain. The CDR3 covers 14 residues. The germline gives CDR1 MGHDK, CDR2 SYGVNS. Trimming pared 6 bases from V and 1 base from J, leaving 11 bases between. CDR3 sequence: CASSRTWGTDTQYF. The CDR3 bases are TGTGCCAGCAGCCGGACCTGGGGCACAGATACGCAGTATTTT.

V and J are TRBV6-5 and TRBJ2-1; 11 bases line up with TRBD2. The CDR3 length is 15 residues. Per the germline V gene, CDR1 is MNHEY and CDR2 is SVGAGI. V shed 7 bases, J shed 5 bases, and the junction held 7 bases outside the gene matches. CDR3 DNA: TGTGCCAGCAACCCACTAGCGGGAGAGCACAATGAGCAGTTCTTC. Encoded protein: CASNPLAGEHNEQFF.

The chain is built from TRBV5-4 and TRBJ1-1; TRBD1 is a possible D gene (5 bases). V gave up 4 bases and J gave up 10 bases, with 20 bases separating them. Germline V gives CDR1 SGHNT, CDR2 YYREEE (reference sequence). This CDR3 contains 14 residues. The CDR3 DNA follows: TGTGCCAGCAGCAGCGGGACCGCTGAAGTTGTAGCTTTCTTT. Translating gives CASSSGTAEVVAFF.

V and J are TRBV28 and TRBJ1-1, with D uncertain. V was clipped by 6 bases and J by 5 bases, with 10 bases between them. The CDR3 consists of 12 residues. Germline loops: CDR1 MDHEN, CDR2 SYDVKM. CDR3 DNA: TGTGCCAGCAGCCGGGAGGGTACTGAAGCTTTCTTT. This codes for CASSREGTEAFF. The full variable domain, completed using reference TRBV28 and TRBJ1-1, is DVKVTQSSRYLVKRTGEKVFLECVQDMDHENMFWYRQDPGLGLRLIYFSYDVKMKEKGDIPEGYSVSREKKERFSLILESASTNQTSMYLCASSREGTEAFFGQGTRLTVV.

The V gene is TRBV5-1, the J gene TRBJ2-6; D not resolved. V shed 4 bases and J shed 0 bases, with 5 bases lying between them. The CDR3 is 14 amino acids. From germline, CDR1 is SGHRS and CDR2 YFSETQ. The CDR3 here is CASSEISGANVLTF. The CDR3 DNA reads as TGCGCCAGCAGCGAAATCTCTGGGGCCAACGTCCTGACTTTC.

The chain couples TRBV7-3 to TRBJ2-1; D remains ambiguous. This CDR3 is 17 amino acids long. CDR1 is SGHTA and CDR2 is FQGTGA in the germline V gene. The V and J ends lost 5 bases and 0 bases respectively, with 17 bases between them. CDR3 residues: CASSPSPLSSSYNEQFF. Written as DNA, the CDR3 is TGTGCCAGCAGCCCTTCGCCCCTTTCTAGCTCCTACAATGAGCAGTTCTTC.

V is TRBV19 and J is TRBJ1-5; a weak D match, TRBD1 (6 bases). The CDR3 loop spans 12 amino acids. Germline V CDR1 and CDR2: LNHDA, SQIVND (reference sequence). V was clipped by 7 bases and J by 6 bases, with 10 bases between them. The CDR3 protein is CASTGVGQPQHF. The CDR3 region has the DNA TGTGCCAGTACAGGGGTGGGTCAGCCCCAGCATTTT.

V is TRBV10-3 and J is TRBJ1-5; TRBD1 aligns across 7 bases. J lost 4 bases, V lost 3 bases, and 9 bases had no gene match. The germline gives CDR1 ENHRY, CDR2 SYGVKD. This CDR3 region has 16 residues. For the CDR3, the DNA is TGTGCCATCAGTGAAGGGGGACAGCTGCGTAATCAGCCCCAGCATTTT. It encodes CAISEGGQLRNQPQHF.

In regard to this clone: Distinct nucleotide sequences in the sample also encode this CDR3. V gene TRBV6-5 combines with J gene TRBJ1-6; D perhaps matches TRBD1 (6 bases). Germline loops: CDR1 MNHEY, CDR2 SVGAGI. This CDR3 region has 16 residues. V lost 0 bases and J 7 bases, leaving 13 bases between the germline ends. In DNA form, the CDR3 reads TGTGCCAGCAGTTACTCGAGAGGGGGAGAAAATTCACCCCTCCACTTT. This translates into CASSYSRGGENSPLHF.

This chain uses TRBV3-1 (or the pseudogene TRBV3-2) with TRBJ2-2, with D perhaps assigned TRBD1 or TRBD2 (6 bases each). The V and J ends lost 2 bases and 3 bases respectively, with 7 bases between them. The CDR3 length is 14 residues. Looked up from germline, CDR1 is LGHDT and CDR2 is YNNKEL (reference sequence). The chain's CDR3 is CASSQRGHTGELFF. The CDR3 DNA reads TGTGCCAGCAGCCAACGGGGGCACACCGGGGAGCTGTTTTTT.

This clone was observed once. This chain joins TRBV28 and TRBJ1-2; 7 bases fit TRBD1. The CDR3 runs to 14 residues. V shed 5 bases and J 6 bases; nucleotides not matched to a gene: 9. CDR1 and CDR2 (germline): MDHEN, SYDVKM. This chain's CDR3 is CASSPGRGRHGYTF. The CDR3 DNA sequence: TGTGCCAGCAGTCCGGGAAGGGGGCGGCATGGCTACACCTTC.

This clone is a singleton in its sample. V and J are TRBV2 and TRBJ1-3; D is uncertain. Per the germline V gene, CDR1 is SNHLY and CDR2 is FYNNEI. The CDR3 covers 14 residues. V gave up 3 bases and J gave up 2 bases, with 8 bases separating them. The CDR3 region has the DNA TGTGCCAGCAGTGAGGGAGTTACTGGAAACACCATATATTTT. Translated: CASSEGVTGNTIYF.

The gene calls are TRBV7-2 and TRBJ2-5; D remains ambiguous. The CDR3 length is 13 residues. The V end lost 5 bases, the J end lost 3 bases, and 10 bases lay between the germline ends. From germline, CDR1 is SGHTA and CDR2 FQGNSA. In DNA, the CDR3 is TGTGCCAGCAGCCTAGAGAGAGAAGAGACCCAGTACTTC. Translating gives CASSLEREETQYF.

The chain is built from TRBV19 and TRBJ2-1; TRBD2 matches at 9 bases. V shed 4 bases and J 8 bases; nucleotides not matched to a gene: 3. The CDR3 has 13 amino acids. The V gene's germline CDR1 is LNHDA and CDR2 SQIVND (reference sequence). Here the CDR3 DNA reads TGTGCCAGTAGTACGGGACTAGCAGATGAGCAGTTCTTC. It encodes CASSTGLADEQFF.

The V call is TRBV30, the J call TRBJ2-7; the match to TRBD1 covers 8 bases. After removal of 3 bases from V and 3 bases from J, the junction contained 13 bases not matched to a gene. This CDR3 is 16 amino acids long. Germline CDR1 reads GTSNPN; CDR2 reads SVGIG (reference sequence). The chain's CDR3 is CAWRVTRTGLGYEQYF. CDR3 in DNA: TGTGCCTGGAGGGTAACCCGGACAGGGCTTGGCTACGAGCAGTACTTC.

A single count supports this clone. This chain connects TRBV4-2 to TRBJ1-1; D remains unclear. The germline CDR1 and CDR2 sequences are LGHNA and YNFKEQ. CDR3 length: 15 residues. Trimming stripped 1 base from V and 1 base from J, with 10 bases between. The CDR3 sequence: CASSQVDSANTEAFF. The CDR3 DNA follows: TGTGCCAGCAGCCAAGTGGACTCGGCGAACACTGAAGCTTTCTTT.

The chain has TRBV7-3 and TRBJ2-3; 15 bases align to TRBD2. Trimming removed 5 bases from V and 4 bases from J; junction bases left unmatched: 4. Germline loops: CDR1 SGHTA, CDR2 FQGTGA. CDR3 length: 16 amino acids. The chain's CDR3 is CASSLGLAGGADTQYF. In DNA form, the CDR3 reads TGTGCCAGCAGCCTGGGACTAGCGGGAGGCGCAGATACGCAGTATTTT.

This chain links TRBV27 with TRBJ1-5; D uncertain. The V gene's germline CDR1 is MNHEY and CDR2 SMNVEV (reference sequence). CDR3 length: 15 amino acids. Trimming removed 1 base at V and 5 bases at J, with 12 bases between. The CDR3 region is CASSLWEGKDQPQHF. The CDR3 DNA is TGTGCCAGCAGTTTATGGGAGGGTAAGGATCAGCCCCAGCATTTT.

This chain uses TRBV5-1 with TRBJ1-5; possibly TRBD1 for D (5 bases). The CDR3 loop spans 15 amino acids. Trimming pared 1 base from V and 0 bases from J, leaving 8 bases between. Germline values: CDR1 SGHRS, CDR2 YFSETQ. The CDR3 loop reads CASSLTGNSNQPQHF. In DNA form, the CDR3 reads TGCGCCAGCAGCTTGACAGGAAATAGCAATCAGCCCCAGCATTTT.

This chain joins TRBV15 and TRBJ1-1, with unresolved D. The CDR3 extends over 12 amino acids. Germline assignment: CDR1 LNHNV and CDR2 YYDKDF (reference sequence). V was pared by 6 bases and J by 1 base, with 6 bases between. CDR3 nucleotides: TGTGCCACCAGAAGCAGGAACACTGAAGCTTTCTTT. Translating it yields CATRSRNTEAFF.

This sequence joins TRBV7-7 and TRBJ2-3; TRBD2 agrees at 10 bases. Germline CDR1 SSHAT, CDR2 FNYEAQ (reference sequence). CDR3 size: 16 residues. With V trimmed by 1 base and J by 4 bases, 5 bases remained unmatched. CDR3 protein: CASSLVGAGGPDTQYF. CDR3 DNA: TGTGCCAGCAGCTTAGTTGGAGCGGGAGGGCCAGATACGCAGTATTTT.

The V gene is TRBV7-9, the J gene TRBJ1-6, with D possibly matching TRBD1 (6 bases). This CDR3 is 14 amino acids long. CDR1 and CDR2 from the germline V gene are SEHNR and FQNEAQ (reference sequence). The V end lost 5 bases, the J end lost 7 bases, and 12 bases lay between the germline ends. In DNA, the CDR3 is TGTGCCAGCAGCCGATTAACAGGGAATTCACCCCTCCACTTT. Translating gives CASSRLTGNSPLHF.

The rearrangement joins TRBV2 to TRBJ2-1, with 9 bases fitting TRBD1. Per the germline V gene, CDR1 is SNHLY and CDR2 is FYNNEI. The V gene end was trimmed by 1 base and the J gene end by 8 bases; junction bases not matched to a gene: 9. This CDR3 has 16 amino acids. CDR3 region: CASSEGPGQGGYEQFF. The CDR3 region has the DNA TGTGCCAGCAGTGAAGGGCCGGGACAGGGTGGCTATGAGCAGTTCTTC.

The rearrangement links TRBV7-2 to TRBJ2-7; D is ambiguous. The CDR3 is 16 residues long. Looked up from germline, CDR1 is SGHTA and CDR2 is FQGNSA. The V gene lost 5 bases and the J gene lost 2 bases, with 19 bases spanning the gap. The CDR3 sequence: CASSPGGGRSTYEQYF. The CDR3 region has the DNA TGTGCCAGCAGCCCAGGCGGTGGCAGAAGTACCTACGAGCAGTACTTC. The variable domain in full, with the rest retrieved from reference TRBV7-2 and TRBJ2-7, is GAGVSQSPSNKVTEKGKDVELRCDPISGHTALYWYRQSLGQGLEFLIYFQGNSAPDKSGLPSDRFSAERTGGSVSTLTIQRTQQEDSAVYLCASSPGGGRSTYEQYFGPGTRLTVT.

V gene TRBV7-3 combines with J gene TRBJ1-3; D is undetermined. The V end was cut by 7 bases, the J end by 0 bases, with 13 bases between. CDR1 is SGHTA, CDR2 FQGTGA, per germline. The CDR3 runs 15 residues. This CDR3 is CASTQTVTSGNTIYF. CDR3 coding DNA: TGTGCCAGCACCCAAACAGTGACCTCTGGAAACACCATATATTTT.

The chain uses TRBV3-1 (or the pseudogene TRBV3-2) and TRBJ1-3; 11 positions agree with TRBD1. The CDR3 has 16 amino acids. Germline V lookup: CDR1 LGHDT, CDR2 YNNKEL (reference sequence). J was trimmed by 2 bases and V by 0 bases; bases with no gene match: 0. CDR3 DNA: TGTGCCAGCAGCCAAGAGGACAGGGGGCCTGGAAACACCATATATTTT. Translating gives CASSQEDRGPGNTIYF.

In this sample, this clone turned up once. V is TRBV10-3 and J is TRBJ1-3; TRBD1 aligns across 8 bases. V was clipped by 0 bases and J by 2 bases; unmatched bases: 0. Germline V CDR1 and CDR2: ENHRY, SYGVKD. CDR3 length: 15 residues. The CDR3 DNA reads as TGTGCCATCAGTGAGTCGACAGGGGCTGGAAACACCATATATTTT. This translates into CAISESTGAGNTIYF.

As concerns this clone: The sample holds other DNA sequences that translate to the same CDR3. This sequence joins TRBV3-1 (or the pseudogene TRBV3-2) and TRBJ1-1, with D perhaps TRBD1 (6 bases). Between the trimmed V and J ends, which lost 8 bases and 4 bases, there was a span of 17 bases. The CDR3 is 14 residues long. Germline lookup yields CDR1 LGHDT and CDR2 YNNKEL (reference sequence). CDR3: CASALQGVGTEAFF. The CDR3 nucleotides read TGTGCCAGCGCCCTACAGGGTGTGGGCACTGAAGCTTTCTTT.

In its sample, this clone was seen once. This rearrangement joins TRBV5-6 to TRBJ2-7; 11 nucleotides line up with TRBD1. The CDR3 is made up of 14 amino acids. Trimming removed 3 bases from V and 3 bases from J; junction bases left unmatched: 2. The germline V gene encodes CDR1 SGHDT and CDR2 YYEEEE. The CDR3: CASSSGTGGYEQYF. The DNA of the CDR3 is TGTGCCAGCAGCTCCGGGACAGGGGGCTACGAGCAGTACTTC. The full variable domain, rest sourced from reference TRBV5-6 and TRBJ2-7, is DAGVTQSPTHLIKTRGQQVTLRCSPKSGHDTVSWYQQALGQGPQFIFQYYEEEERQRGNFPDRFSGHQFPNYSSELNVNALLLGDSALYLCASSSGTGGYEQYFGPGTRLTVT.

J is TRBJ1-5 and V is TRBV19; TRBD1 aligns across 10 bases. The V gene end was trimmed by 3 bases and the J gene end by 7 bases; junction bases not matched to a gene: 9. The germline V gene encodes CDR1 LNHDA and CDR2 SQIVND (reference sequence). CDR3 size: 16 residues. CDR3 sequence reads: CASSILGTGVGQPQHF. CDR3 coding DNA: TGTGCCAGTAGTATCCTTGGGACAGGGGTAGGCCAGCCCCAGCATTTT.